The 2 T cell receptor beta chains reported below all come from one sample, sequenced in a study of tumor-infiltrating lymphocytes in localized non-small cell lung cancer. Some clones are missing from TCRdb's copy, which holds only in-frame ones; the method was immunoSEQ multiplex PCR. The table has 15,000 to 20,000 clones, 70% to 80% seen once. Source material: lung tumor tissue. The receptor set was obtained from a human donor with non-small cell lung cancer.

The rearrangement links TRBV20-1 to TRBJ2-7; D call uncertain. Germline V gene data show CDR1 as DFQATT and CDR2 as SNEGSKA (reference sequence). V was cut by 6 bases and J by 5 bases, with 11 bases left in between. The CDR3 consists of 11 residues. The CDR3 DNA follows: TGCAGTGCCTCAAATCTCGACGAGCAGTACTTC. As protein: CSASNLDEQYF.

V usage is TRBV27 and J usage is TRBJ2-3, with D maybe TRBD2 (5 bases). CDR1 MNHEY and CDR2 SMNVEV come from the germline V gene (reference sequence). Trimming removed 6 bases at V and 11 bases at J, with 21 bases between. The CDR3 is made up of 14 amino acids. CDR3 protein: CASSKRETRRMQYF. CDR3 sequence (DNA): TGTGCCAGCAGCAAGAGGGAGACCAGAAGGATGCAGTATTTT.